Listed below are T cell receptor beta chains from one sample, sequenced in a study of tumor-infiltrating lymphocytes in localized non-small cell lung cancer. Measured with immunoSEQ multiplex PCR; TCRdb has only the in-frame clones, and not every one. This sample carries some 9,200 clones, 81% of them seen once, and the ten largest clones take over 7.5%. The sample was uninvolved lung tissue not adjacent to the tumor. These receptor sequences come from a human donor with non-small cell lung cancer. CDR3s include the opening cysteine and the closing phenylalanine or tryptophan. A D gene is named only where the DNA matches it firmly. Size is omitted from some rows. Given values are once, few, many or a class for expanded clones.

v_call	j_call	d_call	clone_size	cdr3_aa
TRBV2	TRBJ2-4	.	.	CASQDRAKNIQYF
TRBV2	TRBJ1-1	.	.	CASSESGRLGNTEAFF
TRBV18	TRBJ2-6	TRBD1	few	CASSPVFLQDRGAANVLTF
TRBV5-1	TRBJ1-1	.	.	CASSLQGYGTEAFF
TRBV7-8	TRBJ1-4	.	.	CASKPSRTNEKLFF
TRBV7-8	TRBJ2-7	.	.	CASSLARSGWFSYEQYF
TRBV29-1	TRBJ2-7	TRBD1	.	CSVQGTAMGYEQYF
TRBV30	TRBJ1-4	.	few	CAWSVLGSEYEKLFF
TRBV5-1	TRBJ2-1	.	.	CASSLAGGTFYNEQFF
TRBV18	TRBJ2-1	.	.	CASSPKAREPNNEQFF
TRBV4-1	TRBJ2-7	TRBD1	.	CASSRPGQGYEQYF
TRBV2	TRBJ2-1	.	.	CASSRTTTGERVF
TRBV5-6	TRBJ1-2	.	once	CASSSAPGAGDGYTF
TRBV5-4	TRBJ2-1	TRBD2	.	CASSLDGGRGSYNEQFF
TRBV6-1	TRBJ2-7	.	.	CASSETGTPYEQYF
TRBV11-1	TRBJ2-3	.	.	CASSFRDSGTDTQYF
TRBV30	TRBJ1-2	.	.	CAWSVQNYGYTF
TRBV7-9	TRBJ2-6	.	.	CASSLVWGSGANVLTF
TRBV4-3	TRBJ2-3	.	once	CASSQESADTQYF
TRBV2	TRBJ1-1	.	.	CASSEVRRATEAFF
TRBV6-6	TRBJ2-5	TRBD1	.	CASSLGTGATQETQYF
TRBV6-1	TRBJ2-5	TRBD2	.	CASSEARVAGYGETQYF
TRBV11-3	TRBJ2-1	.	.	CASSLSAAPYNEQFF
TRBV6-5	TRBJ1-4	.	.	CASRINSLRLEKLFF
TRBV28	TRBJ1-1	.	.	CASSLHDQGNTEAFF
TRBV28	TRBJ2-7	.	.	CASSSHGSYEQYF
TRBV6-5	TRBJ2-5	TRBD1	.	CATRQGGTQYF
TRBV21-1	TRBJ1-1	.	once	CASSTGEGTEAFF
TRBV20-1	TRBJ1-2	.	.	CSGTGGYGYTF
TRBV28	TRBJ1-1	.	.	CASSPGGVGTEAFF
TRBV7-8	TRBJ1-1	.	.	CASSGVGTIRMNTEAFF
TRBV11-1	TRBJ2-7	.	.	CASSSRDRTGSEQYF
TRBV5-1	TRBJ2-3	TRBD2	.	CASSLPSWLAGAGLDTQYF
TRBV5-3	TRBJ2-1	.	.	CARSQRIVNEQFF
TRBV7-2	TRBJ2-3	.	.	CASSLAQGPDTQYF
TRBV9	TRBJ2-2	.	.	CASSVDSNTGELFF
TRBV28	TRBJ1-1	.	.	CASSLDILRDTEAFF
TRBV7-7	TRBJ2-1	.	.	CASSEDIAGLNEQFF
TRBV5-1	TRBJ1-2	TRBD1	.	CASSRGQGIDYGYTF
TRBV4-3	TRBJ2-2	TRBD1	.	CASSPQTGSTGELFF
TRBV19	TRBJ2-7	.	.	CASSISRDGEQYF
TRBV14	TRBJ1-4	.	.	CASSHGGEANEKLFF
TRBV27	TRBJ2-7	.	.	CASAPVGSYEQYF
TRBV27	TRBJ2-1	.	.	CASSTPLGNEQFF
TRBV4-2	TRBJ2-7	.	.	CASSPLGDKTYEQYF
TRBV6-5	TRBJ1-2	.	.	CASSSDLGGNYGYTF
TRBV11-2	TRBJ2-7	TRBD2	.	CASSLVGLAGGKVYEQYF
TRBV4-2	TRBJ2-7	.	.	CASSQVGPDQYEQYF
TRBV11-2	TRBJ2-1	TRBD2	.	CASTLAGAYNEQFF
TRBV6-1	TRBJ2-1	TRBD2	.	CASSGLAGANEQFF
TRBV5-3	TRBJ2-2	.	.	CARSFRGDGELFF
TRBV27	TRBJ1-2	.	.	CASSLSGDYGYTF
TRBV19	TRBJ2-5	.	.	CASSISGSGKTQYF